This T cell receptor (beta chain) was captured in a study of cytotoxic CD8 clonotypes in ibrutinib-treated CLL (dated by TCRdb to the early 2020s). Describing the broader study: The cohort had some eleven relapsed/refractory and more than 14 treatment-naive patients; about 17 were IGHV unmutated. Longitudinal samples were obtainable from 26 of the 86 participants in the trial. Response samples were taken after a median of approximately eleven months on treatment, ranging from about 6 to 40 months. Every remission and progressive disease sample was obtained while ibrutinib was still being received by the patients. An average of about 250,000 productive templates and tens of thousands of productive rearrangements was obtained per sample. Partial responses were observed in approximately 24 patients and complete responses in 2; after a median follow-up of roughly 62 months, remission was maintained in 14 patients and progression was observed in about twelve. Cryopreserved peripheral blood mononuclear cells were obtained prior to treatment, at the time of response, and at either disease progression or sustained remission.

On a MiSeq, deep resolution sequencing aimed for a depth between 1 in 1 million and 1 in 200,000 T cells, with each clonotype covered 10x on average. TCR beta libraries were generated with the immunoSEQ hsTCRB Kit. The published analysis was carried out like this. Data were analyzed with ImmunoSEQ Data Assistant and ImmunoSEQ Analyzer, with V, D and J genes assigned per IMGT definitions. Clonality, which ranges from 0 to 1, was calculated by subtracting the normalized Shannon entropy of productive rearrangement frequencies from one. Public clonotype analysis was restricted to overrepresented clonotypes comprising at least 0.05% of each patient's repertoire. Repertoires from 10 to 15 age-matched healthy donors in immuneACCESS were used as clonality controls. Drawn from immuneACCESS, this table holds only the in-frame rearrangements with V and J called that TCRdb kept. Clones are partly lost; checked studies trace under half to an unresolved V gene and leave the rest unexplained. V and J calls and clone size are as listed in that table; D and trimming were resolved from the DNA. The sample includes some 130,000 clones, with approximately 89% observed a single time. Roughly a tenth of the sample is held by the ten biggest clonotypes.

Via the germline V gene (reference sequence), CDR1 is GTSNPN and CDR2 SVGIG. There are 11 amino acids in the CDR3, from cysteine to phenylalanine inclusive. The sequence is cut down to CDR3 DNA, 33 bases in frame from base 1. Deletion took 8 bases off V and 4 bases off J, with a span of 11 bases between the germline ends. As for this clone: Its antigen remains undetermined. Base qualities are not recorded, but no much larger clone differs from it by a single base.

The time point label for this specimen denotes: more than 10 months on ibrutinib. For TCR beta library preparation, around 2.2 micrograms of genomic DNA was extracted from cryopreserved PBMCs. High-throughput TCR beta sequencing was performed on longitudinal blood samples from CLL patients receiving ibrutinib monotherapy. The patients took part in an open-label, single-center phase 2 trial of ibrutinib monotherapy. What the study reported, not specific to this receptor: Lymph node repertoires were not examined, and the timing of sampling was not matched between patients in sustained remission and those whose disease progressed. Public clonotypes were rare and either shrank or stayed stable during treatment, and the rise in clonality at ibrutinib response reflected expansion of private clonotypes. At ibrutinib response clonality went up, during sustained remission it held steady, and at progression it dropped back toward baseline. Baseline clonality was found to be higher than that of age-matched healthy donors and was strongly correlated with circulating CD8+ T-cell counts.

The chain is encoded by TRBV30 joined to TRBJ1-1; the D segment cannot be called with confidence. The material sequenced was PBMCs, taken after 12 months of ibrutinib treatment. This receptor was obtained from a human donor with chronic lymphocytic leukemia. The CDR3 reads CAAGRSTEAFF. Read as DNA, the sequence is TGTGCCGCCGGACGGAGCACTGAAGCTTTCTTT. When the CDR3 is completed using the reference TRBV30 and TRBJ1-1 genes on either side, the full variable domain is SQTIHQWPATLVQPVGSPLSLECTVEGTSNPNLYWYRQAAGRGLQLLFYSVGIGQISSEVPQNLSASRPQDRQFILSSKKLLLSDSGFYLCAAGRSTEAFFGQGTRLTVV.